This T cell receptor (beta chain) was documented in a study of blood T cell repertoires in COVID-19. Across the study: Both acute and convalescent COVID-19 samples were obtained from the United States, Italy and Spain. The analysed material was cDNA or gDNA that came from T cells, B-cell-depleted T cells, or PBMCs.

V was clipped by 5 bases and J by 2 bases, with 13 bases between them. The CDR3 totals 15 residues. Germline lookup yields CDR1 LNHDA and CDR2 SQIVND (reference sequence). This clone showed up just a few times. Participants, about 18 to 95 years old, spanned fewer than 30 US areas. As handled by the study authors: Estimated nucleated cell counts came from reference gene primer amplification. Using immunoSEQ multiplex PCR, the repertoire was profiled, and TCRdb retains in-frame clones only, with some absent. D and trimming come from the DNA, and the V and J calls and clone size come from that table. The sample has approximately 400,000 clones, 80% to 95% seen once.

The chain recombines TRBV19 with TRBJ1-5, with D possibly matching TRBD1 (5 bases). The source of this sequence is a woman in her thirties or forties who had been exposed to COVID-19. Sequenced input: PBMCs or T cells enriched from blood (not recorded which). CDR3 DNA sequence: TGTGCCAGTAGTCCTCTGGACACGGGCAATCAGCCCCAGCATTTT. Residues: CASSPLDTGNQPQHF.